This T cell receptor (beta chain) was identified during a study of blood T cell repertoires in COVID-19. Background on the study: In each case, the material was cDNA or gDNA derived from T cells, B-cell-depleted T cells, or PBMCs.

V lost 0 bases to trimming and J lost 7 bases, with 16 bases between them. CDR1 is MNHEY, CDR2 SVGEGT, per germline. The CDR3 consists of 16 residues. This clone was picked up one time. This table comes from immunoSEQ multiplex PCR, and its TCRdb copy is limited to in-frame clones, with some not included. The sample yields 60,000 to 70,000 clones, roughly 82% seen once. The chain employs TRBV6-2 or TRBV6-3 and TRBJ2-1, with D possibly being TRBD1 (8 bases). This TCR was sampled from a man aged 55 to 69 with acute or convalescent COVID-19. Sequenced input: peripheral blood. CDR3 sequence: CASSYSAQGGRNEQFF. The CDR3 region has the DNA TGTGCCAGCAGTTACTCTGCACAGGGGGGGAGGAATGAGCAGTTCTTC.